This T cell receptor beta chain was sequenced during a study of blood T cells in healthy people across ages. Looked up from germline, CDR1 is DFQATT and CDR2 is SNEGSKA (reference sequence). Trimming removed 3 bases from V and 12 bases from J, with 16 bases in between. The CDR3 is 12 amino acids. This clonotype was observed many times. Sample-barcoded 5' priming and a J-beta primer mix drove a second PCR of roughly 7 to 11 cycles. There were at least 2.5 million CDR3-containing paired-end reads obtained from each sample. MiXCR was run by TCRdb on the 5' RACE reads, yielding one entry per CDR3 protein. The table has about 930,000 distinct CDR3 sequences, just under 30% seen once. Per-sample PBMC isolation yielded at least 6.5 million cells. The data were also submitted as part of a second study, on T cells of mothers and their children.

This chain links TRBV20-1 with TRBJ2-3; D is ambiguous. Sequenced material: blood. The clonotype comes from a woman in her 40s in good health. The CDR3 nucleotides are TGCAGTGCTAGTTCCCAGGTTGACTTCCAGTATTTT. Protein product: CSASSQVDFQYF.